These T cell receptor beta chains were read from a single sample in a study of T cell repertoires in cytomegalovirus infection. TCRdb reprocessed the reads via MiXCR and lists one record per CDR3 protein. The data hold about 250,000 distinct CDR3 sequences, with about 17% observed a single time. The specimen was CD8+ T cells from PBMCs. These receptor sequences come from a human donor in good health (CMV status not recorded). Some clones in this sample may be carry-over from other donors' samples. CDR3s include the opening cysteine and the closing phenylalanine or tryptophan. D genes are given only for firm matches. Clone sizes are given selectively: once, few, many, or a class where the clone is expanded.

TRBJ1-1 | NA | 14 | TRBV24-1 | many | TGTGCCACCAGTGATTCGCGCGATTCGGCTGAAGCTTTCTTT | CATSDSRDSAEAFF
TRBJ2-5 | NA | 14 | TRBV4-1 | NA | TGCGCCAGCAGCCAAGACGGGGACGGAGAGACCCAGTACTTC | CASSQDGDGETQYF
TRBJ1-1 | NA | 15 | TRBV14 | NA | TGTGCCAGCAGCCAATGGGGGGGGTCAGGCACTGAAGCTTTCTTT | CASSQWGGSGTEAFF
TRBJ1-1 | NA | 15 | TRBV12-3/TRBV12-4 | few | TGTGCCAGCAGTCCGGAAGGGTACTTGAACACTGAAGCTTTCTTT | CASSPEGYLNTEAFF
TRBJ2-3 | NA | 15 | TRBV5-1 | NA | TGCGCCAGCGCCCCCTCAGCGGCCGCCACAGATACGCAGTATTTT | CASAPSAAATDTQYF
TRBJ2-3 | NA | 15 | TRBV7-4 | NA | TGTGCCGGCAGCTTCGACGCGGCCAGGACAGATACGCAGTATTTT | CAGSFDAARTDTQYF
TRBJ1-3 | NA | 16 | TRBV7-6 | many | TGTGCCAGCAGCTTAGCGCCGACAGGCTCTGGAAACACCATATATTTT | CASSLAPTGSGNTIYF
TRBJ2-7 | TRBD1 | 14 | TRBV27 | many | TGTGCCAGCAGCCCTGGACAGGGGGCCTACGAGCAGTACTTC | CASSPGQGAYEQYF
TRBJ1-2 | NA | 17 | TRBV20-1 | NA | TGCAGTGCTAGAGATCCCGGGACCGGGGGGGGTAACTATGGCTACACCTTC | CSARDPGTGGGNYGYTF
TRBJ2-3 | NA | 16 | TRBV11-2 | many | TGTGCCAGCAGCTTGGCGCCCTCCGGCGAGGCTGATACGCAGTATTTT | CASSLAPSGEADTQYF
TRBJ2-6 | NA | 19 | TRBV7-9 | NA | TGTGCCAGCAGCTTAGTTGGTCCAGGGGAACTCTCTGGGGCCAACGTCCTGACTTTC | CASSLVGPGELSGANVLTF
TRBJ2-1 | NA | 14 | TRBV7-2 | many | TGTGCCAGCAGCCCCGGGGGCCGGGTGATTGAGAGTATCTTC | CASSPGGRVIESIF
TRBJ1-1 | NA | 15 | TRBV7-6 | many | TGTGCCAGCAGCTTGGCAGGGGCGCTGAACACTGAAGCTTTCTTT | CASSLAGALNTEAFF
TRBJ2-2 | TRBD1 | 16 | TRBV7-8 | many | TGTGCCAGCAGCCTATCCCGGGACAGGGTCACCGGGGAGCTGTTTTTT | CASSLSRDRVTGELFF
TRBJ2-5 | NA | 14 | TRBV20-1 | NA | TGCAGTGCTAGAGATCGGGAGCGCGGAGAGACCCAGTACTTC | CSARDRERGETQYF
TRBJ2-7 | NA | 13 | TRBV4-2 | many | TGTGCCTCGGAGGCGTCGGAAGTGGGCGAGCAGTACTTC | CASEASEVGEQYF
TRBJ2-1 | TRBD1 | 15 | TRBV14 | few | TGTGCCAGCAGCCGTTGGGACAGGGGGTACAATGAGCAGTTCTTC | CASSRWDRGYNEQFF
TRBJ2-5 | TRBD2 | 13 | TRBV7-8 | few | TGTGCCAGCAGCCCCCAAATCGGGGGGGCCCAGTACTTC | CASSPQIGGAQYF
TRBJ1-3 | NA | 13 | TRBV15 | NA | TGTGCCACCAGCAGAGAAAAGGGGTCGCCCATATATTTT | CATSREKGSPIYF
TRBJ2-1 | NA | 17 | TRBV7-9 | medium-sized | TGTGCCAGCAGCTTAATGGGGGGACCACCATCCTACAATGAGCAGTTCTTC | CASSLMGGPPSYNEQFF
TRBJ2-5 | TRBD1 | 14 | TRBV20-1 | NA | TGCAGTGCTAGAGAGGGACAGGGACGGGAGACCCAGTACTTC | CSAREGQGRETQYF
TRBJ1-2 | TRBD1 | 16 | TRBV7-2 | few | TGTGCCAGCACCCCCCTTGGGCAGGGGGATAACTATGGCTACACCTTC | CASTPLGQGDNYGYTF
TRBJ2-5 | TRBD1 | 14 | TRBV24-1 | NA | TGTGCCACCAGTGACCCGACAGGGTTTGGGACCCAGTACTTC | CATSDPTGFGTQYF
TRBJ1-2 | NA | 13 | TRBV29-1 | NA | TGCAGCGTTGCCGCAGAATCTAACTATGGCTACACCTTC | CSVAAESNYGYTF
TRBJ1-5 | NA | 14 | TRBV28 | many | TGTGCCAGCAGTTTTACGGGTCACAATCAGCCCCAGCATTTT | CASSFTGHNQPQHF
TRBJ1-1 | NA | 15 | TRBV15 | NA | TGTGCCACCAGCGAAGACCGGGCGATGAACACTGAAGCTTTCTTT | CATSEDRAMNTEAFF
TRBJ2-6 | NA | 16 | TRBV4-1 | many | TGCGCCAGCAGCCAAGAGGTTCTCTCTGGGGCCAACGTCCTGACTTTC | CASSQEVLSGANVLTF
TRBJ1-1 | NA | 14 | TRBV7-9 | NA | TGTGCCAGCAGCCCCGGTGGGGCTAACACTAAAGCTTTCTTT | CASSPGGANTKAFF
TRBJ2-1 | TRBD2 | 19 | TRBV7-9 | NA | TGTGCCAGCAGCCCAGGAACCCGCGGGGGGGGAACCCGGTACAATGAGCAGTTCTTC | CASSPGTRGGGTRYNEQFF
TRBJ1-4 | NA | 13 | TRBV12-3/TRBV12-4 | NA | TGTGCCAGCAGTTTGGGGCTACGGGAAAAACTGTTTTTT | CASSLGLREKLFF
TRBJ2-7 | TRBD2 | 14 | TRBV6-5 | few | TGTGCCAGCAGTTACACCAGCGGGGGTCCCGAGCAGTACTTC | CASSYTSGGPEQYF